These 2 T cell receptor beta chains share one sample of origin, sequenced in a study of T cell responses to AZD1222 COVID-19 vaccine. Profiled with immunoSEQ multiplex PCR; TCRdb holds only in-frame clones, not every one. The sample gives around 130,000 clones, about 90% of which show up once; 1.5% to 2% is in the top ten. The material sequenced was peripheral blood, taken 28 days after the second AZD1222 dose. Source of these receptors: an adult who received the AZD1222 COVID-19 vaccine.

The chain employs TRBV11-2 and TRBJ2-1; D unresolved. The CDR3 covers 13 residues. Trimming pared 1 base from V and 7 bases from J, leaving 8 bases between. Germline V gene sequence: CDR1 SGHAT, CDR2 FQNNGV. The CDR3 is CASSLVASNEQFF. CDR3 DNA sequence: TGTGCCAGCAGCTTAGTAGCCAGTAATGAGCAGTTCTTC.

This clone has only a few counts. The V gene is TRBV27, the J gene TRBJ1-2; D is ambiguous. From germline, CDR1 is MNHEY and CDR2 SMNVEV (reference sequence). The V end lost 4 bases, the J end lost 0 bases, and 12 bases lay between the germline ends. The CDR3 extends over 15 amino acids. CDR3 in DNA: TGTGCCAGCAGTTCTGTGGTGTCCCCTAACTATGGCTACACCTTC. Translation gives CASSSVVSPNYGYTF.